Shown below are 24 T cell receptor beta chains from a single sample sequenced in a study of radiotherapy plus CTLA-4 blockade in lung cancer. Libraries were prepared by immunoSEQ multiplex PCR; TCRdb keeps only in-frame clonotypes and omits some of them. This table has 25,000 to 35,000 clones, around 79% appearing once. This material consisted of peripheral blood, taken from a patient treated with radiotherapy plus ipilimumab. Receptors were obtained from a human donor with non-small cell lung cancer who had stable disease on radiotherapy plus ipilimumab.

The J gene is TRBJ2-5, the V gene TRBV6-6; D is perhaps TRBD1 (6 bases). Germline CDR1 and CDR2: MNHNY and SVGAGI (reference sequence). This CDR3 has 16 amino acids. The germline V and J ends were trimmed by 5 bases and 1 base, with 17 bases remaining between them. The CDR3 nucleotides read TGTGCCAGCAGTCCCTACCGGGACACCGGCCAAGAGACCCAGTACTTC. It is translated as CASSPYRDTGQETQYF.

The CDR3 nucleotides are TGTGCCAGCAGTTACTGGAACACCGGGGAGCTGTTTTTT. Translating gives CASSYWNTGELFF. This chain links TRBV6-5 with TRBJ2-2; the D is unclear. V lost 1 base to trimming and J lost 1 base, with 1 base between them. This CDR3 region has 13 residues. Germline CDR1 and CDR2: MNHEY and SVGAGI.

V gene TRBV7-2 combines with J gene TRBJ1-5, with 7 bases that match TRBD1. The CDR3 covers 14 residues. The trim removed 5 bases at V and 3 bases at J, leaving 4 bases unmatched. Germline V gene lookup returns CDR1 SGHTA and CDR2 FQGNSA. The CDR3 DNA reads as TGTGCCAGCAGCCGTGACAGGGTCAATCAGCCCCAGCATTTT. Protein sequence: CASSRDRVNQPQHF. The whole variable domain, remainder taken from reference TRBV7-2 and TRBJ1-5, is GAGVSQSPSNKVTEKGKDVELRCDPISGHTALYWYRQSLGQGLEFLIYFQGNSAPDKSGLPSDRFSAERTGGSVSTLTIQRTQQEDSAVYLCASSRDRVNQPQHFGDGTRLSIL.

The chain joins TRBV5-1 to TRBJ2-5; D call uncertain. This CDR3 is 14 amino acids long. The V end was cut by 0 bases, the J end by 3 bases, with 9 bases between. Germline loops: CDR1 SGHRS, CDR2 YFSETQ. The CDR3 nucleotides are TGCGCCAGCAGCTTGGGGGCAGGCAAAGAGACCCAGTACTTC. It yields the protein CASSLGAGKETQYF.

This clone was seen only once. The chain recombines TRBV6-1 with TRBJ1-2; TRBD1 matches 9 bases. This CDR3 region has 14 residues. Unmatched junction bases numbered 6, after V lost 7 bases and J lost 3 bases. Germline V gene sequence: CDR1 MNHNS, CDR2 SASEGT. CDR3 nucleotides: TGTGCCAGCAAAGGACAGGGGCGCGACTATGGCTACACCTTC. The encoded protein is CASKGQGRDYGYTF.

The rearrangement uses TRBV19 and TRBJ1-4, with 7 bases matching TRBD1. Germline V CDR1 and CDR2: LNHDA, SQIVND (reference sequence). V was pared by 8 bases and J by 4 bases, with 10 bases of the junction left unmatched. The CDR3 extends over 15 amino acids. The CDR3 here is CASRATGAYNEKLFF. CDR3 sequence (DNA): TGTGCCAGTCGAGCTACAGGGGCCTATAATGAAAAACTGTTTTTT.

V and J are TRBV7-9 and TRBJ2-2; 13 nucleotides match TRBD2. Trimming removed 5 bases from V and 4 bases from J; junction bases left unmatched: 10. Germline V gene lookup returns CDR1 SEHNR and CDR2 FQNEAQ (reference sequence). This CDR3 has 18 residues. The CDR3 DNA follows: TGTGCCAGCAGCCCCACTAGCGGGGGGGCCGCGGGCACCGGGGAGCTGTTTTTT. This codes for CASSPTSGGAAGTGELFF.

This clone was seen only a few times. This chain links TRBV6-1 with TRBJ1-6; maybe TRBD1 (5 bases). Trimming left V 8 bases short and J 6 bases short, with 14 bases between. Germline V gene sequence: CDR1 MNHNS, CDR2 SASEGT. The CDR3 spans 14 residues. CDR3 protein: CASGVGGGNSPLHF. CDR3 nucleotide sequence: TGTGCCAGCGGGGTGGGGGGTGGTAATTCACCCCTCCACTTT.

The chain uses TRBV10-3 and TRBJ2-1; D is undetermined. Looked up from germline, CDR1 is ENHRY and CDR2 is SYGVKD. V was cut by 2 bases and J by 4 bases, with 18 bases left in between. The CDR3 has 17 amino acids. DNA of the CDR3: TGTGCCATCAGTGAGACATCGTTGGCAAGTACTTACAATGAGCAGTTCTTC. Its translation is CAISETSLASTYNEQFF.

The chain employs TRBV19 and TRBJ1-3; 7 bases fit TRBD1. Germline CDR1 is LNHDA and CDR2 is SQIVND (reference sequence). Unmatched junction bases numbered 5, after V lost 5 bases and J lost 4 bases. This CDR3 has 14 residues. CDR3 nucleotides: TGTGCCAGTAGTCCCCAGGGGGGCGGAAACACCATATATTTT. It specifies CASSPQGGGNTIYF.

The rearrangement links TRBV7-2 to TRBJ2-7; D is undetermined. Trimming shortened V by 5 bases and J by 0 bases, and 14 bases separated the two germline ends. CDR3 size: 15 residues. Per the germline V gene, CDR1 is SGHTA and CDR2 is FQGNSA. The CDR3 bases are TGTGCCAGCAGCCGGACGTTCACGAGCTCCTACGAGCAGTACGTC. Encoded protein: CASSRTFTSSYEQYV.

This chain uses TRBV27 with TRBJ2-5; TRBD1 aligns across 8 bases. The J segment lost 5 bases and the V segment lost 5 bases, leaving 13 bases of the junction unmatched. Per germline, CDR1 MNHEY and CDR2 SMNVEV (reference sequence). The CDR3 runs to 16 residues. In nucleotides, the CDR3 is TGTGCCAGCAGTCCGGGGACAGGAAGGGGGTTTGAGACCCAGTACTTC. Translating it yields CASSPGTGRGFETQYF.

Only a few counts were recorded for this clone. The chain employs TRBV18 and TRBJ1-4; no firm D call. This CDR3 contains 14 residues. The V gene's germline CDR1 is KGHSH and CDR2 LQKENI. V was shortened by 6 bases and J by 0 bases, with 8 bases between the two germline ends. This chain's CDR3 is CASSPAATNEKLFF. CDR3 nucleotide sequence: TGTGCCAGCTCCCCGGCAGCAACTAATGAAAAACTGTTTTTT.

The genes are TRBV5-1 and TRBJ2-7; D call uncertain. The CDR3 totals 15 residues. CDR1 SGHRS and CDR2 YFSETQ come from the germline V gene. The V gene lost 1 base and the J gene lost 1 base, with 12 bases spanning the gap. CDR3 sequence: CASSLTPVPSYEQYF. The CDR3 DNA follows: TGCGCCAGCAGCTTGACTCCCGTCCCATCCTACGAGCAGTACTTC.

This clone was counted once. This chain uses TRBV7-2 with TRBJ2-3; unclear D gene. The CDR3 totals 14 residues. V lost 6 bases and J 2 bases, leaving 12 bases between the germline ends. Germline V CDR1 and CDR2: SGHTA, FQGNSA. The CDR3 coding sequence is TGTGCCAGCAGTGGGATTTTAATCACAGATACGCAGTATTTT. Translation gives CASSGILITDTQYF.

This clone has just one count. The chain joins TRBV4-1 to TRBJ1-2, with D maybe TRBD1 (6 bases). There are 16 residues in the CDR3. CDR1 MGHRA and CDR2 YSYEKL come from the germline V gene. Trimming removed 1 base from V and 0 bases from J, with 12 bases in between. CDR3 in amino acids: CASSQGGGRANYGYTF. The CDR3 DNA follows: TGCGCCAGCAGCCAAGGAGGGGGGAGAGCTAACTATGGCTACACCTTC.

This chain connects TRBV28 to TRBJ1-1; D is unresolved. Germline V CDR1 and CDR2: MDHEN, SYDVKM. CDR3 length equals 13 residues. Trimming stripped 10 bases from V and 4 bases from J, with 16 bases between. CDR3 DNA sequence: TGTGCCACCCGGCGGTCCAGAACCACTGAAGCTTTCTTT. As protein: CATRRSRTTEAFF.

J is TRBJ1-6 and V is TRBV14; TRBD1 matches at 7 bases. The CDR3 consists of 15 residues. J gave up 7 bases and V 5 bases, and 8 bases lay outside the gene matches. Germline CDR1 reads SGHDN; CDR2 reads FVKESK. As DNA, the CDR3 is TGTGCCAGCAGCACTCAGACAGGGTGGAATTCACCCCTCCACTTT. It codes for CASSTQTGWNSPLHF.

The chain has TRBV18 and TRBJ1-1; D gene ambiguous. V was trimmed by 3 bases and J by 6 bases, leaving 11 bases between them. The CDR3 is 13 residues long. CDR1 KGHSH and CDR2 LQKENI come from the germline V gene. The CDR3, as DNA: TGTGCCAGCTCACCGATTAGTCTGTCTGAAGCTTTCTTT. Protein: CASSPISLSEAFF.

The chain links TRBV5-1 to TRBJ1-1; D might be TRBD1 (6 bases). The CDR3 is 12 amino acids. From germline, CDR1 is SGHRS and CDR2 YFSETQ. V lost 3 bases, J lost 9 bases, and 12 bases lay in between. CDR3 coding DNA: TGCGCCAGCAGCTCCGGACAGCACAAAGCTTTCTTT. It translates to CASSSGQHKAFF. Supplemented by reference TRBV5-1 and TRBJ1-1, the full variable domain reads KAGVTQTPRYLIKTRGQQVTLSCSPISGHRSVSWYQQTPGQGLQFLFEYFSETQRNKGNFPGRFSGRQFSNSRSEMNVSTLELGDSALYLCASSSGQHKAFFGQGTRLTVV.

The chain combines TRBV14 with TRBJ1-2; D may be TRBD1 (5 bases). V gave up 4 bases and J gave up 6 bases, with 24 bases separating them. The CDR3 extends over 17 amino acids. The germline V gene has CDR1 SGHDN and CDR2 FVKESK. CDR3 DNA sequence: TGTGCCAGCAGCCCATACCGGTTTGGTACAGGCTTCAATGGCTACACCTTC. Translated, it gives CASSPYRFGTGFNGYTF.

V gene TRBV7-6 combines with J gene TRBJ2-2, with 9 bases aligning to TRBD1. CDR3 length: 16 amino acids. The V and J ends lost 3 bases and 3 bases, in that order; junction bases with no gene match: 5. The V gene's germline CDR1 is SGHVS and CDR2 FNYEAQ. This CDR3 is CASSFYRGQDTGELFF. The CDR3 DNA reads TGTGCCAGCAGCTTCTACAGGGGGCAAGACACCGGGGAGCTGTTTTTT.

The gene calls are TRBV5-6 and TRBJ2-3; D unclear. Germline-derived CDR1 and CDR2 are SGHDT and YYEEEE. The CDR3 has 12 residues. Deletions cut 4 bases from V and 0 bases from J, with 3 bases between. The CDR3 region is CASSISTDTQYF. CDR3 in DNA: TGTGCCAGCAGCATTAGCACAGATACGCAGTATTTT.

The V call is TRBV6-5, the J call TRBJ1-5; 7 nucleotides line up with TRBD1. Germline values: CDR1 MNHEY, CDR2 SVGAGI. The CDR3 is 13 amino acids. J lost 4 bases, V lost 8 bases, and 5 bases had no gene match. Here the CDR3 reads CASGRQGNQPQHF. The DNA of the CDR3 is TGTGCCAGCGGTCGACAGGGTAATCAGCCCCAGCATTTT.